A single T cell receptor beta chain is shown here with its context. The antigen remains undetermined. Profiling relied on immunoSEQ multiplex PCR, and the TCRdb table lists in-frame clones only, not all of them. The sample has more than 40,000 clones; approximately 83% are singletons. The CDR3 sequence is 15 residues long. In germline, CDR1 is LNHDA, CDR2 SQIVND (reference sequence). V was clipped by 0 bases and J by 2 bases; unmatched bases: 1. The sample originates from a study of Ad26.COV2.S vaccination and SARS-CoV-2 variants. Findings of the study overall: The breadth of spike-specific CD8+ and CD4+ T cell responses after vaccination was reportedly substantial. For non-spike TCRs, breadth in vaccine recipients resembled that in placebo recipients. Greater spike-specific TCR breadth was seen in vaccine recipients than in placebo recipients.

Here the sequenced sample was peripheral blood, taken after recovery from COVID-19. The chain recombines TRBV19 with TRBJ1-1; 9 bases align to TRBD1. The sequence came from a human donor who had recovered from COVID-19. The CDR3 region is CASSIEGQGNTEAFF. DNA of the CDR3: TGTGCCAGTAGTATAGAGGGACAGGGAAACACTGAAGCTTTCTTT.